The rows below give T cell receptor beta chains drawn from one sample of a study of T cells in Graves' hyperthyroidism and ophthalmopathy. TCRdb re-derived calls from the multiplex PCR reads in MiXCR, one entry per CDR3 protein. The table includes about half a million distinct CDR3 sequences, about 15% detected once. Source material: blood. The source is a woman in her thirties with Graves' ophthalmopathy. Each CDR3 is given with its conserved first and last residue. The order of the fields is J gene, D gene, clone size, V gene, CDR3 DNA, CDR3 protein. A D gene is named only where the DNA matches it firmly. Where a row states a size, it is once, few, many or the class of an expanded clone; other rows omit it.

TRBJ1-5 | - | - | TRBV19 | TGTGCCAGTAGATCGACTGGGAATAGCAATCAGCCCCAGCATTTT | CASRSTGNSNQPQHF
TRBJ2-7 | - | few | TRBV7-2 | TGTGCCAGCAGCTTAGGAACGACAAAAATGCCGTCCTACGAGCAGTACTTC | CASSLGTTKMPSYEQYF
TRBJ1-2 | - | many | TRBV5-1 | TGCGCCAGCAGCCAACAGGGTAGAGGCTACACCTTC | CASSQQGRGYTF
TRBJ2-5 | TRBD1 | many | TRBV7-8 | TGTGCCAGCAGCACTCGACAGGGGGGACTCTTTCAAGAGACCCAGTACTTC | CASSTRQGGLFQETQYF
TRBJ2-3 | TRBD2 | - | TRBV3-1 | TGTGCCAGCAGCCAAGGCTCCCGTACGGCTAGCGGGAATAGCACAGATACGCAGTATTTT | CASSQGSRTASGNSTDTQYF
TRBJ2-1 | - | - | TRBV4-3 | TGCGCCAGCAGCCAAGGTACCCGAGTCCCCTACGAGCAGTTCTTC | CASSQGTRVPYEQFF
TRBJ2-1 | - | many | TRBV11-2 | TGTGCCAGCAGCTTAGATCAGGGTGAGCAGTTCTTC | CASSLDQGEQFF
TRBJ2-3 | TRBD2 | few | TRBV4-3 | TGCGCCAGCAGCCAAGAATTGGGGCTAGCGGGAGGCGGCACAGATACGCAGTATTTT | CASSQELGLAGGGTDTQYF
TRBJ1-5 | - | - | TRBV29-1 | TGCAGCATCCGACGAGGGGACAATCAGCCCCAGCATTTT | CSIRRGDNQPQHF
TRBJ1-5 | TRBD1 | few | TRBV7-8 | TGTGCCAGCAGCAGACGACAGGGGGATCGCAATCAGCCCCAGCATTTT | CASSRRQGDRNQPQHF
TRBJ2-7 | TRBD2 | few | TRBV4-2 | TGTGCCAGCAGCCGGTCACTAGCGGGAGGTACTTACGAGCAGTACTTC | CASSRSLAGGTYEQYF
TRBJ1-2 | TRBD1 | many | TRBV20-1 | TGCAGTGCATGGAGGACAGGGAGCGGCTACACCTTC | CSAWRTGSGYTF
TRBJ2-7 | TRBD1 | many | TRBV28 | TGTGCCAGCAGTTCTGGAGGGACAGGGGGCATTTACGAGCAGTACTTC | CASSSGGTGGIYEQYF
TRBJ2-1 | - | many | TRBV5-1 | TGCGCCAGCAGCTTGGAGGTTGGTACCAATGAGCAGTTCTTC | CASSLEVGTNEQFF
TRBJ2-1 | TRBD2 | - | TRBV6-2/TRBV6-3 | TGTGCCAGCAGTACCCTAAAGCGGGACCCGAATGAGCAGTTCTTC | CASSTLKRDPNEQFF
TRBJ2-5 | TRBD2 | once | TRBV12-3/TRBV12-4 | TGTGCCAGCAGTTTAAGGTCCGGGGGGGAAGAGACCCAGTACTTC | CASSLRSGGEETQYF
TRBJ2-4 | - | - | TRBV12-3/TRBV12-4 | TGTGCCAGCAGTTTAGGACTGGGCGGGGGCGTCATTCAGTACTTC | CASSLGLGGGVIQYF
TRBJ2-2 | - | - | TRBV28 | TGTGCCAGCAGTTCGACAGGAGTCTACCCGACCGGGGAGCTGTTTTTT | CASSSTGVYPTGELFF
TRBJ2-1 | - | - | TRBV20-1 | TGCAGTGCTAGCTCCATAGTATCCAATGAGCAGTTCTTC | CSASSIVSNEQFF
TRBJ2-3 | TRBD1 | - | TRBV7-2 | TGTGCCAGCAGCTCGATACACACAGGGGAACGGGCCACAGATACGCAGTATTTT | CASSSIHTGERATDTQYF
TRBJ2-1 | - | - | TRBV20-1 | TGCAGTGCTAGAGATAGGGAGAGGGTCTACAATGAGCAGTTCTTC | CSARDRERVYNEQFF
TRBJ1-1 | - | many | TRBV6-2/TRBV6-3 | TGTGCCAGCAGTGGCGCAGGTAACACTGAAGCTTTCTTT | CASSGAGNTEAFF
TRBJ2-7 | TRBD1 | many | TRBV6-1 | TGTGCCAGCAGTGAACAGGGGGCTGGGGAGCAGTACTTC | CASSEQGAGEQYF
TRBJ1-4 | - | - | TRBV13 | TGTGCCAGCAGCCGGGGTATTGCTAATGAAAAACTGTTTTTT | CASSRGIANEKLFF
TRBJ1-4 | - | many | TRBV27 | TGTGCCAGCAGTTCAGGCGGGCAGCCTAATGAAAAACTGTTTTTT | CASSSGGQPNEKLFF
TRBJ2-7 | TRBD2 | - | TRBV5-4 | TGTGCCAGCAGAATAGCGGGAGGGCCCTACGAGCAGTACTTC | CASRIAGGPYEQYF
TRBJ2-7 | - | many | TRBV6-1 | TGTGCCAGCAGTTACCCGGGGGCCTACGAGCAGTACTTC | CASSYPGAYEQYF
TRBJ1-2 | TRBD1 | few | TRBV27 | TGTGCCAGCAGTGCAGGGGGCAAAGGCTACACCTTC | CASSAGGKGYTF
TRBJ1-2 | - | few | TRBV5-4 | TGTGCCAGCAGCTTGGTTGGAGTCTATGGCTACACCTTC | CASSLVGVYGYTF
TRBJ2-3 | TRBD2 | many | TRBV20-1 | TGCAGTGCTCCCCGGGGGGGAGGGGACACAGATACGCAGTATTTT | CSAPRGGGDTDTQYF
TRBJ2-7 | TRBD1 | few | TRBV29-1 | TGCAGCGCTCGGACAGGTATAGAATACGAGCAGTACTTC | CSARTGIEYEQYF
TRBJ1-1 | - | - | TRBV6-1 | TGTGCCAGCCGTCACAGGGCTTCGAACACTGAAGCTTTCTTT | CASRHRASNTEAFF
TRBJ2-7 | - | many | TRBV6-2/TRBV6-3 | TGTGCCAGCAGTTACTCTCCCGGGGGCGAGCAGTACTTC | CASSYSPGGEQYF
TRBJ1-1 | - | few | TRBV5-8 | TGTGCCAGCAGCTGGCCACGGAAGTTGAACACTGAAGCTTTCTTT | CASSWPRKLNTEAFF
TRBJ2-7 | - | many | TRBV5-1 | TGCGCCAGCAGTTTTCCCCTCACCGGTGAGCAGTACTTC | CASSFPLTGEQYF
TRBJ2-1 | - | few | TRBV7-9 | TGTGCCAGCAGCTTAGCAAACAGGGACAATGAGCAGTTCTTC | CASSLANRDNEQFF
TRBJ2-3 | - | many | TRBV7-2 | TGTGCCAGCAGCTTAGCAGTTGGGGGTGGATTGGGAGCAGCAGATACGCAGTATTTT | CASSLAVGGGLGAADTQYF
TRBJ2-7 | TRBD2 | many | TRBV5-1 | TGCGCCAGCAGCTTGGCCGGGGGGGGCCACGAGCAGTACTTC | CASSLAGGGHEQYF
TRBJ2-7 | TRBD2 | - | TRBV20-1 | TGCAGTGCTGGGGGACTAGCGGGGCCGGGCTCCTACGAGCAGTACTTC | CSAGGLAGPGSYEQYF
TRBJ2-7 | TRBD1 | - | TRBV20-1 | TGCAGTGCTAAGGAAGGGACAGAGAGTACCTACGAGCAGTACTTC | CSAKEGTESTYEQYF
TRBJ2-1 | TRBD1 | - | TRBV20-1 | TGCAGTGCTTATTACAGGGGCTCGAGCTCCTACAATGAGCAGTTCTTC | CSAYYRGSSSYNEQFF
TRBJ1-5 | TRBD1 | many | TRBV30 | TGTGCCTGGTGCCCGGGACAGGGAGATCAGCCCCAGCATTTT | CAWCPGQGDQPQHF
TRBJ1-1 | - | many | TRBV28 | TGTGCCAGCAGTTTAGTATGGGGGAACACTGAAGCTTTCTTT | CASSLVWGNTEAFF
TRBJ2-3 | - | many | TRBV7-9 | TGTGCCAGCGGGCAAGGGTCCCGCACAGATACGCAGTATTTT | CASGQGSRTDTQYF
TRBJ1-1 | - | - | TRBV9 | TGTGCCAGCAGCGTGGGGGATGTGCGGAACACTGAAGCTTTCTTT | CASSVGDVRNTEAFF
TRBJ2-7 | - | many | TRBV6-6 | TGTGCCAGCAGTTACCAGGGACTGAGCTACGAGCAGTACTTC | CASSYQGLSYEQYF
TRBJ2-2 | TRBD1 | many | TRBV2 | TGTGCCAGCAGTCCGGGACAGAGCCCTGAGCTGTTTTTT | CASSPGQSPELFF
TRBJ1-6 | TRBD1 | - | TRBV30 | TGTGCCTGGATGACAGGGGGTAATTCACCCCTCCACTTT | CAWMTGGNSPLHF
TRBJ1-4 | TRBD1 | many | TRBV28 | TGTGCCAGTGAACAAGGGACAGGGGTTGTTGAACTGTTTTTT | CASEQGTGVVELFF
TRBJ2-1 | TRBD2 | few | TRBV12-3/TRBV12-4 | TGTGCCAGCAGGGGAGGGACTAGCGTGGGCAATGAGCAGTTCTTC | CASRGGTSVGNEQFF
TRBJ2-1 | TRBD2 | few | TRBV7-9 | TGTGCCAGCAGCCACGGGACTAGCGGTAGCTCCTACAATGAGCAGTTCTTC | CASSHGTSGSSYNEQFF
TRBJ2-3 | - | many | TRBV28 | TGTGCCAGCCGACCGGGGGTATCAGATACGCAGTATTTT | CASRPGVSDTQYF
TRBJ1-6 | TRBD1 | few | TRBV7-2 | TGTGCCAGCAGCTTACCAGGGGGCTTTTCACCCCTCCACTTT | CASSLPGGFSPLHF
TRBJ1-1 | - | many | TRBV7-2 | TGTGCCAGCAGCTTAGAGGGGGGGCCTAACACTGAAGCTTTCTTT | CASSLEGGPNTEAFF
TRBJ1-2 | TRBD1 | many | TRBV30 | TGTGCCTGGACCCCCCGACAGGGGTCGCGCTACACCTTC | CAWTPRQGSRYTF
TRBJ2-7 | - | many | TRBV30 | TGTGCCTGGAAGGGACAATCCTACGAGCAGTACTTC | CAWKGQSYEQYF
TRBJ2-7 | TRBD1 | many | TRBV28 | TGTGCCAGCAGTCCGCCGACAGGGGTTATGCCCTACGAGCAGTACTTC | CASSPPTGVMPYEQYF
TRBJ2-1 | TRBD2 | - | TRBV20-1 | TGCAGTGCTAGGGGGTGGGGCGGGAGTCCCCCGTTCTTC | CSARGWGGSPPFF
TRBJ2-3 | - | - | TRBV4-2 | TGTGCCAGCAGCCTGGGACTTAATTCAGATACGCAGTATTTT | CASSLGLNSDTQYF
TRBJ1-5 | - | many | TRBV7-2 | TGTGCCAGCAGCTTAGGCTTTGGGTCGAGGGTGGGTCAGCCCCAGCATTTT | CASSLGFGSRVGQPQHF